These 23 T cell receptor beta chains were sequenced from one sample in a study of control samples from healthy donors and cancer patients (TCRdb year 2020). Receptor amplification or capture employed the immunoSEQ multiplex PCR assay. The table comes from immuneACCESS by way of TCRdb, which keeps in-frame sequences with V and J called. Part of the clones is missing from these tables; in studies checked, under half for an unresolved V gene and the rest for unknown reasons. This sample has approximately 140,000 clones in its table, and roughly 94% of those were observed once. The biggest ten clones account for less than 15% of the sample. Sequenced sample: blood. The receptors were gathered from a man aged 35 to 55 in good health.

This clone is classed as medium-sized. The chain links TRBV30 to TRBJ2-2; the D gene is possibly TRBD1 (6 bases). CDR1 and CDR2 (germline): GTSNPN, SVGIG (reference sequence). V was clipped by 2 bases and J by 9 bases, with 13 bases between them. The CDR3 runs to 13 residues. CDR3 sequence (DNA): TGTGCCTGGAGTCGGTGGGGGCGGCGGGAGCTGTTTTTT. Its translation: CAWSRWGRRELFF.

The V call is TRBV4-2, the J call TRBJ2-1, with D maybe TRBD2 (5 bases). Germline CDR1 is LGHNA and CDR2 is YNFKEQ. This CDR3 contains 13 residues. Trimming shortened V by 0 bases and J by 8 bases, and 8 bases separated the two germline ends. CDR3 DNA: TGTGCCAGCAGCCAAGAGGGAGTTTATGAGCAGTTCTTC. Translated: CASSQEGVYEQFF.

The rearrangement uses TRBV16 and TRBJ2-5; D may be TRBD2 (7 bases). The CDR3 sequence is 15 residues long. Germline V gene data show CDR1 as KGHSY and CDR2 as FQNENV. Trimming stripped 2 bases from V and 5 bases from J, with 15 bases between. The CDR3: CASSQRGGETETQYF. CDR3 coding DNA: TGTGCCAGCAGCCAAAGGGGGGGAGAGACGGAGACCCAGTACTTC.

The chain recombines TRBV6-2 or TRBV6-3 with TRBJ2-1; 7 positions agree with TRBD1. Trimming removed 4 bases from V and 9 bases from J; junction bases left unmatched: 9. The CDR3 spans 14 residues. Germline V gene sequence: CDR1 MNHEY, CDR2 SVGEGT. CDR3 DNA sequence: TGTGCCAGCAGTTCCCAAAGGGGGCTCGGTGAGCAGTTCTTC. Translation gives CASSSQRGLGEQFF.

The rearrangement uses TRBV2 and TRBJ2-4; tentative D call: TRBD2 (6 bases). The length of the CDR3 is 15 residues. Trimming removed 5 bases from V and 13 bases from J, with 24 bases in between. CDR1 is SNHLY and CDR2 is FYNNEI in the germline V gene. The CDR3 nucleotides read TGTGCCAGCAGTCGGACTACTCTCCGGGACCCAGGGCAGTACTTC. Translating gives CASSRTTLRDPGQYF.

This clone was seen a handful of times. The rearrangement links TRBV6-2 or TRBV6-3 to TRBJ2-7, with D perhaps being TRBD1 or TRBD2 (5 bases each). This CDR3 has 13 residues. Trimming shortened V by 6 bases and J by 7 bases, and 16 bases separated the two germline ends. Germline CDR1 reads MNHEY; CDR2 reads SVGEGT. The DNA for the CDR3 is TGTGCCAGCAGCCCGATTGGGGGTTGGGAGCAGTACTTC. It specifies CASSPIGGWEQYF.

This chain connects TRBV9 to TRBJ1-1, with D maybe TRBD1 (6 bases). The CDR3 covers 14 residues. Germline lookup yields CDR1 SGDLS and CDR2 YYNGEE. V was pared by 4 bases and J by 1 base, with 11 bases between. The CDR3 DNA reads TGTGCCAGCAGCTCCCGGGACACGAACACTGAAGCTTTCTTT. Translation gives CASSSRDTNTEAFF. The full variable domain, with the rest looked up from reference TRBV9 and TRBJ1-1, is DSGVTQTPKHLITATGQRVTLRCSPRSGDLSVYWYQQSLDQGLQFLIQYYNGEERAKGNILERFSAQQFPDLHSELNLSSLELGDSALYFCASSSRDTNTEAFFGQGTRLTVV.

As regards this clone: The DNA is omitted, as the CDR3 cannot be located on it reliably, and the CDR3 follows TCRdb's listing. The genes are TRBV29-1 and TRBJ1-1; the D segment call TRBD1 is taken from the table without a DNA check. The CDR3 is 13 amino acids in total, end residues counted. Germline values: CDR1 SQVTM, CDR2 ANQGSEA. CDR3 amino acids: CSVERVAGGSPFF.

CDR3 protein: CASSPGANTEAFF. The CDR3 bases are TGTGCCAGCAGCCCCGGGGCGAACACTGAAGCTTTCTTT. J is TRBJ1-1 and V is TRBV7-3, with D perhaps matching TRBD1 (5 bases). This CDR3 spans 13 amino acids. The V gene's germline CDR1 is SGHTA and CDR2 FQGTGA. The germline V and J ends were trimmed by 5 bases and 1 base, with 8 bases remaining between them.

This chain connects TRBV4-1 to TRBJ2-3; 13 bases are shared with TRBD2. CDR3 length: 21 amino acids. Unmatched junction bases numbered 18, after V lost 3 bases and J lost 3 bases. Germline values: CDR1 MGHRA, CDR2 YSYEKL. The CDR3 sequence: CASSHPGGTSGTRGSTDTQYF. DNA of the CDR3: TGCGCCAGCAGCCACCCCGGGGGGACTAGCGGGACCCGGGGCTCTACAGATACGCAGTATTTT.

The V gene is TRBV5-1, the J gene TRBJ1-2; D unclear. V lost 0 bases and J 0 bases, leaving 9 bases between the germline ends. CDR1 and CDR2 from the germline V gene are SGHRS and YFSETQ. The CDR3 has 15 amino acids. CDR3 in amino acids: CASSLAGRTNYGYTF. DNA for the CDR3: TGCGCCAGCAGCTTGGCGGGCAGAACTAACTATGGCTACACCTTC. Full variable domain (missing parts from reference TRBV5-1 and TRBJ1-2): KAGVTQTPRYLIKTRGQQVTLSCSPISGHRSVSWYQQTPGQGLQFLFEYFSETQRNKGNFPGRFSGRQFSNSRSEMNVSTLELGDSALYLCASSLAGRTNYGYTFGSGTRLTVV.

This sequence joins TRBV7-9 and TRBJ1-1; TRBD1 matches 7 bases. The CDR3 has 14 residues. The germline CDR1 and CDR2 sequences are SEHNR and FQNEAQ (reference sequence). J lost 2 bases, V lost 4 bases, and 4 bases had no gene match. CDR3 residues: CASSSGGGNTEAFF. Here the CDR3 DNA reads TGTGCCAGCAGCTCAGGGGGAGGCAACACTGAAGCTTTCTTT.

The genes are TRBV6-5 and TRBJ2-5; D is possibly TRBD1 (5 bases). The CDR3 is made up of 12 amino acids. From germline, CDR1 is MNHEY and CDR2 SVGAGI. The germline V and J ends were trimmed by 6 bases and 1 base, with 6 bases remaining between them. CDR3 sequence reads: CASSDSQETQYF. Here the CDR3 DNA reads TGTGCCAGCAGCGACAGCCAAGAGACCCAGTACTTC.

The CDR3 DNA follows: TGTGCCAGCAGCTTGTTGGGGATCTCCGGGACTAGCGGTGCACCCGGGGAGCTGTTTTTT. Translation gives CASSLLGISGTSGAPGELFF. The chain carries TRBV5-4 and TRBJ2-2; 11 nucleotides line up with TRBD2. The V gene end was trimmed by 1 base and the J gene end by 6 bases; junction bases not matched to a gene: 17. Germline values: CDR1 SGHNT, CDR2 YYREEE (reference sequence). The CDR3 sequence is 20 residues long.

This chain joins TRBV12-3 or TRBV12-4 and TRBJ1-2; the D gene is possibly TRBD1 (5 bases). V shed 10 bases and J shed 8 bases, with 17 bases lying between them. The CDR3 totals 12 residues. As DNA, the CDR3 is TGTGCCACACGGATGGGAGGGGTCGGCTACACCTTC. It yields the protein CATRMGGVGYTF.

The gene calls are TRBV7-9 and TRBJ2-7; TRBD1 aligns across 7 bases. J gave up 4 bases and V 5 bases, and 11 bases lay outside the gene matches. CDR3 length: 15 amino acids. Germline CDR1 and CDR2: SEHNR and FQNEAQ (reference sequence). The DNA of the CDR3 is TGTGCCAGCAGCCATCCCTGGGACAGTTCGTACGAGCAGTACTTC. It codes for CASSHPWDSSYEQYF.

This rearrangement joins TRBV6-5 to TRBJ2-7, with D tentatively TRBD1 (6 bases). CDR3 size: 15 residues. CDR1 and CDR2 (germline): MNHEY, SVGAGI. Between the trimmed V and J ends, which lost 3 bases and 1 base, there was a span of 13 bases. CDR3 sequence (DNA): TGTGCCAGCAGTTATAGTGGAGACAGGTCCTACGAGCAGTACTTC. This translates into CASSYSGDRSYEQYF.

The CDR3: CATSSSKNTEAFF. CDR3 DNA: TGTGCCACCAGTTCGTCGAAGAACACTGAAGCTTTCTTT. The V gene is TRBV24-1, the J gene TRBJ1-1; no clear D. V shed 6 bases and J shed 1 base, with 8 bases lying between them. Per germline, CDR1 KGHDR and CDR2 SFDVKD. CDR3 length equals 13 residues.

The chain joins TRBV3-1 (or the pseudogene TRBV3-2) to TRBJ1-4; D is unclear. The CDR3 has 14 amino acids. CDR1 is LGHDT, CDR2 YNNKEL, per germline (reference sequence). Trimming pared 0 bases from V and 2 bases from J, leaving 4 bases between. CDR3 coding DNA: TGTGCCAGCAGCCAAGAAGACACTAATGAAAAACTGTTTTTT. Translating gives CASSQEDTNEKLFF.

V usage is TRBV11-2 and J usage is TRBJ2-7; tentative D call: TRBD1 (6 bases). Trimming left V 4 bases short and J 2 bases short, with 18 bases between. This CDR3 spans 16 amino acids. The germline V gene encodes CDR1 SGHAT and CDR2 FQNNGV. CDR3: CASSSTRQQGPYEQYF. In DNA form, the CDR3 reads TGTGCCAGCAGCTCTACCCGACAACAGGGTCCCTACGAGCAGTACTTC.

The genes are TRBV11-2 and TRBJ2-7, with TRBD2 matching over 13 bases. Germline values: CDR1 SGHAT, CDR2 FQNNGV. The CDR3 length is 14 residues. The junction had 0 bases not matched to a gene; V was cut back by 1 base and J by 6 bases. The CDR3 sequence: CASSLGTSGSEQYF. The CDR3 DNA sequence: TGTGCCAGCAGCTTAGGGACTAGCGGGAGCGAGCAGTACTTC.

The J gene is TRBJ2-1, the V gene TRBV11-2; either TRBD1 or TRBD2 may fit D (5 bases each). Germline CDR1 and CDR2: SGHAT and FQNNGV. CDR3 length: 16 residues. Trimming shortened V by 5 bases and J by 0 bases, and 14 bases separated the two germline ends. The CDR3 sequence is CASSTISGSSYNEQFF. In nucleotides, the CDR3 is TGTGCCAGCAGCACAATCTCAGGGAGCTCCTACAATGAGCAGTTCTTC. The variable domain in full, with the rest retrieved from reference TRBV11-2 and TRBJ2-1, is EAGVAQSPRYKIIEKRQSVAFWCNPISGHATLYWYQQILGQGPKLLIQFQNNGVVDDSQLPKDRFSAERLKGVDSTLKIQPAKLEDSAVYLCASSTISGSSYNEQFFGPGTRLTVL.

A single count supports this clone. This sequence joins TRBV18 and TRBJ2-2; 7 nucleotides agree with TRBD1. This CDR3 has 16 residues. J was trimmed by 1 base and V by 3 bases; bases with no gene match: 5. Germline CDR1 and CDR2: KGHSH and LQKENI. The CDR3 region has the DNA TGTGCCAGCTCACCGGCTAGACAGGGGAACACCGGGGAGCTGTTTTTT. Its translation: CASSPARQGNTGELFF.